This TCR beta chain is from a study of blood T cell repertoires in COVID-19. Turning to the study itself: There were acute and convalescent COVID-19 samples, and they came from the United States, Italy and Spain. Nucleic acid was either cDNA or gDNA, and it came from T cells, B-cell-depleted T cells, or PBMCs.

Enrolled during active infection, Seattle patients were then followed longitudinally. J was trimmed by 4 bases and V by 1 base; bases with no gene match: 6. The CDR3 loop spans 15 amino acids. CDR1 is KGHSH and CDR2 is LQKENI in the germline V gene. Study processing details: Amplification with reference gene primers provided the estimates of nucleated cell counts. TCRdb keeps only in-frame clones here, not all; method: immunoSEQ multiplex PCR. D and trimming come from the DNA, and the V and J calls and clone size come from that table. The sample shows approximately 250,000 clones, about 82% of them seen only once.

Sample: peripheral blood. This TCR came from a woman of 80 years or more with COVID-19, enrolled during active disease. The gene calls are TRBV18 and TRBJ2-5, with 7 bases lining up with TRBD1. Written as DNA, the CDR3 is TGTGCCAGCTCACCACAACAGGGGTGGGGAGAGACCCAGTACTTC. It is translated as CASSPQQGWGETQYF.